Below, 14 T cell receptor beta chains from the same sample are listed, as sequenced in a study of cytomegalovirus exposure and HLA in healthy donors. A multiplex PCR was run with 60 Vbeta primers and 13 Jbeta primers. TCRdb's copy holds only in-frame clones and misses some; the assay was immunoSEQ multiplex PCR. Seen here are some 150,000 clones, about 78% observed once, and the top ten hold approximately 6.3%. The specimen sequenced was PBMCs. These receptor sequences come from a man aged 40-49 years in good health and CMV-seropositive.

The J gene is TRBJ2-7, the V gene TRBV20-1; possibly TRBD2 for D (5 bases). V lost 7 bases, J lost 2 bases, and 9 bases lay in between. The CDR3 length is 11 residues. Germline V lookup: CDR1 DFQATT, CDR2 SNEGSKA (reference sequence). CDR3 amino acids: CSGASPYEQYF. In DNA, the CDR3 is TGCAGTGGGGCTAGCCCCTACGAGCAGTACTTC.

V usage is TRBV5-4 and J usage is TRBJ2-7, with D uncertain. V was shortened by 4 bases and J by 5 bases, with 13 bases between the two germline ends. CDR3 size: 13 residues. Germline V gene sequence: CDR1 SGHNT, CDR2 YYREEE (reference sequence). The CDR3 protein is CASSQLIRDEQYF. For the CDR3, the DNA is TGTGCCAGCAGCCAACTAATCCGGGACGAGCAGTACTTC.

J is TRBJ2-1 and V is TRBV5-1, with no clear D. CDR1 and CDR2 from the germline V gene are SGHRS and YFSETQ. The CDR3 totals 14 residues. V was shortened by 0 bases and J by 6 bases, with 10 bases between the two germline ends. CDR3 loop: CASSLGAVANEQFF. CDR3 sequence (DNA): TGCGCCAGCAGCTTGGGTGCGGTAGCCAATGAGCAGTTCTTC.

The CDR3 sequence is CASSPPGVGYGYTF. Here the CDR3 DNA reads TGCGCCAGCAGCCCACCGGGGGTGGGCTATGGCTACACCTTC. The rearrangement links TRBV4-1 to TRBJ1-2; perhaps TRBD1 as D (5 bases). V was cut by 4 bases and J by 4 bases, with 13 bases left in between. Looked up from germline, CDR1 is MGHRA and CDR2 is YSYEKL. The CDR3 consists of 14 residues.

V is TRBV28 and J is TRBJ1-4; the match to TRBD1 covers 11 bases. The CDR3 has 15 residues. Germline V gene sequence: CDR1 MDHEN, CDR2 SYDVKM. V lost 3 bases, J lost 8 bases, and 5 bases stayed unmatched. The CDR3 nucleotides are TGTGCCAGCAGTTTTCCGGGACAGGGGGGCGAAAAACTGTTTTTT. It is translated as CASSFPGQGGEKLFF.

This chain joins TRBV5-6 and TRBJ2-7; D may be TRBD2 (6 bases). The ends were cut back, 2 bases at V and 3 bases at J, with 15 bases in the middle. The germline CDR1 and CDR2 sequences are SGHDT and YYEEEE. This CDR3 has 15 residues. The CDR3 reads CASSFSGGFNYEQYF. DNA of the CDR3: TGTGCCAGCAGCTTTAGCGGTGGATTTAACTACGAGCAGTACTTC.

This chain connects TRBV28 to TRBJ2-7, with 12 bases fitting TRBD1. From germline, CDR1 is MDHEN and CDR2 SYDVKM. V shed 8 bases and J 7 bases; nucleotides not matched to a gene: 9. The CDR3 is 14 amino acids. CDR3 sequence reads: CASGLGQGAHEQYF. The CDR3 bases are TGTGCCAGCGGCCTGGGACAGGGGGCGCATGAGCAGTACTTC.

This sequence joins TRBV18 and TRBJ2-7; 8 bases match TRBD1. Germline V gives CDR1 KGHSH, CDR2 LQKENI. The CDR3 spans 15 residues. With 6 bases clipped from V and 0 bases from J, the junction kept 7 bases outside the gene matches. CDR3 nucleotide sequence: TGTGCCAGCTCCCCCAGACAGGGGAGCTCCTACGAGCAGTACTTC. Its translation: CASSPRQGSSYEQYF.

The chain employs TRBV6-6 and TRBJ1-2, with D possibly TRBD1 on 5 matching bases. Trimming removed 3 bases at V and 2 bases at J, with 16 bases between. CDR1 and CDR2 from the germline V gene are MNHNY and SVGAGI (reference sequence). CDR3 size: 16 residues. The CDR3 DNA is TGTGCCAGCAGTTATGGTTTGGACATGGGGAACTATGGCTACACCTTC. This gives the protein CASSYGLDMGNYGYTF.

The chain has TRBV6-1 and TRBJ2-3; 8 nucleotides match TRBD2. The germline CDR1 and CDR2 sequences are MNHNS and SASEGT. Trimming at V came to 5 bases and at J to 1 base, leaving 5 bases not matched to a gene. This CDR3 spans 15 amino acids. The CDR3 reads CASSRGGAGTDTQYF. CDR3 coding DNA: TGTGCCAGCAGTCGGGGGGGGGCAGGCACAGATACGCAGTATTTT.

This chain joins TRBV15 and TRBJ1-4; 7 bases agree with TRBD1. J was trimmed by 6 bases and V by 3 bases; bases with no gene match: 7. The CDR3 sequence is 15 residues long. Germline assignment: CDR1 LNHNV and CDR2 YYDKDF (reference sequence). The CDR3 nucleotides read TGTGCCACCAGCAGGGCCGACAGGGTCGATGAAAAACTGTTTTTT. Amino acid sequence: CATSRADRVDEKLFF.

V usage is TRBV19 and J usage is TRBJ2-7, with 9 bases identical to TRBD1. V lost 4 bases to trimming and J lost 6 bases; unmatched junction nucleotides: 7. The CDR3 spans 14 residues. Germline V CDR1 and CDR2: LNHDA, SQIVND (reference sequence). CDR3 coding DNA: TGTGCCAGTAGTAAAGGGACAGGGTGGGGCGAGCAGTACTTC. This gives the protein CASSKGTGWGEQYF. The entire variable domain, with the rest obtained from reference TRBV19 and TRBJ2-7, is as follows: DGGITQSPKYLFRKEGQNVTLSCEQNLNHDAMYWYRQDPGQGLRLIYYSQIVNDFQKGDIAEGYSVSREKKESFPLTVTSAQKNPTAFYLCASSKGTGWGEQYFGPGTRLTVT.

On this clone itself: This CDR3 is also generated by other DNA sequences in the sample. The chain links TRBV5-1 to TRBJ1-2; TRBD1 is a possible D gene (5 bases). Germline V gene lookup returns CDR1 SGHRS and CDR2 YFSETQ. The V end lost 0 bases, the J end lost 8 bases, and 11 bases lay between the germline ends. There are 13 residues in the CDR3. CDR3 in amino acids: CASSLADSYGYTF. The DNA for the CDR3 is TGCGCCAGCAGCTTGGCCGACAGTTACGGCTACACCTTC.

CDR3 sequence reads: CASSQEGQGLTYEQYF. The CDR3 DNA reads TGCGCCAGCAGCCAAGAGGGCCAGGGACTAACCTACGAGCAGTACTTC. The V and J genes are TRBV4-1 and TRBJ2-7, with TRBD2 matching over 7 bases. This CDR3 contains 16 residues. Germline lookup yields CDR1 MGHRA and CDR2 YSYEKL. The trim removed 0 bases at V and 2 bases at J, leaving 7 bases unmatched.